A single sample gave rise to the 23 T cell receptor beta chains below, sequenced in a study of OX40 agonist ivuxolimab in advanced cancers. Method: immunoSEQ multiplex PCR; TCRdb's copy keeps in-frame clones and lacks some. The repertoire holds 75,000 to 100,000 clones, with less than 85% as singletons. The material sequenced was CD4+ or CD8+ T cells sorted from blood, taken in a trial of the OX40 agonist ivuxolimab. The origin of the receptors is an adult with an advanced solid tumor such as melanoma, head and neck, liver or kidney cancer.

J is TRBJ2-3 and V is TRBV6-1; TRBD2 matches at 11 bases. CDR1 MNHNS and CDR2 SASEGT come from the germline V gene. V dropped 4 bases and J dropped 2; count of bases not matched to a gene: 2. The CDR3 runs 15 residues. The CDR3 DNA reads TGTGCCAGCAGTGTAGCGGGGGGGTACACAGATACGCAGTATTTT. Amino acids: CASSVAGGYTDTQYF.

This clone was counted only a few times. V and J are TRBV19 and TRBJ2-7; no clear D. This CDR3 spans 13 amino acids. Trimming removed 0 bases from V and 4 bases from J, with 7 bases in between. CDR1 LNHDA and CDR2 SQIVND come from the germline V gene (reference sequence). The CDR3 loop is CASSIDPRYEQYF. CDR3 coding DNA: TGTGCCAGTAGTATAGATCCGAGGTACGAGCAGTACTTC.

The V gene is TRBV29-1, the J gene TRBJ1-5; no firm D call. CDR1 and CDR2 from the germline V gene are SQVTM and ANQGSEA. The CDR3 is made up of 14 amino acids. Between the trimmed V and J ends, which lost 5 bases and 0 bases, there was a span of 11 bases. CDR3 nucleotide sequence: TGCAGCGTTAGAAGTCAGGATAGCAATCAGCCCCAGCATTTT. Its translation: CSVRSQDSNQPQHF. The entire variable domain, with the rest obtained from reference TRBV29-1 and TRBJ1-5, is as follows: SAVISQKPSRDICQRGTSLTIQCQVDSQVTMMFWYRQQPGQSLTLIATANQGSEATYESGFVIDKFPISRPNLTFSTLTVSNMSPEDSSIYLCSVRSQDSNQPQHFGDGTRLSIL.

The chain employs TRBV19 and TRBJ2-3; D possibly corresponds to TRBD1 (6 bases). The CDR3 extends over 15 amino acids. Germline CDR1 is LNHDA and CDR2 is SQIVND (reference sequence). Trimming cost V 4 bases and J 5 bases, with 16 bases left between them. In nucleotides, the CDR3 is TGTGCCAGTAGTACAGGGGCGCCGAATAGAGATACGCAGTATTTT. Its translation: CASSTGAPNRDTQYF.

The chain uses TRBV30 and TRBJ1-6; a possible D gene is TRBD1 (5 bases). V lost 7 bases to trimming and J lost 9 bases, with 16 bases between them. The germline CDR1 and CDR2 sequences are GTSNPN and SVGIG (reference sequence). This CDR3 contains 13 residues. CDR3: CASAGPEISPLHF. CDR3 sequence (DNA): TGTGCCTCGGCGGGGCCGGAGATTTCACCCCTCCACTTT. Full variable domain (missing parts from reference TRBV30 and TRBJ1-6): SQTIHQWPATLVQPVGSPLSLECTVEGTSNPNLYWYRQAAGRGLQLLFYSVGIGQISSEVPQNLSASRPQDRQFILSSKKLLLSDSGFYLCASAGPEISPLHFGNGTRLTVT.

The chain uses TRBV7-3 and TRBJ1-5; TRBD1 might be the D (5 bases). V was cut by 6 bases and J by 0 bases, with 27 bases left in between. Germline CDR1 SGHTA, CDR2 FQGTGA. The CDR3 has 20 amino acids. CDR3 residues: CASRYLGVSRQINSNQPQHF. In DNA form, the CDR3 reads TGTGCCAGCAGATACCTGGGGGTAAGTAGACAGATTAATAGCAATCAGCCCCAGCATTTT.

CDR3 nucleotide sequence: TGTGCCAGCAGTGTTACAGGGGGCGGGCAGGGCTACACCTTC. This codes for CASSVTGGGQGYTF. This rearrangement joins TRBV6-5 to TRBJ1-2, with 9 positions matching TRBD1. The CDR3 is made up of 14 amino acids. The V gene end was trimmed by 5 bases and the J gene end by 8 bases; junction bases not matched to a gene: 9. Germline lookup yields CDR1 MNHEY and CDR2 SVGAGI.

This chain joins TRBV5-1 and TRBJ2-1; a possible D gene is TRBD2 (5 bases). CDR1 and CDR2 from the germline V gene are SGHRS and YFSETQ. The V end was cut by 3 bases, the J end by 7 bases, with 8 bases between. The CDR3 is 12 amino acids. Here the CDR3 reads CASSSPGNEQFF. The CDR3 region has the DNA TGCGCCAGCAGCTCTCCGGGGAATGAGCAGTTCTTC.

The rearrangement links TRBV19 to TRBJ1-5, with a tentative D call TRBD1 (6 bases). V lost 3 bases and J 3 bases, leaving 9 bases between the germline ends. This CDR3 is 14 amino acids long. Germline CDR1 is LNHDA and CDR2 is SQIVND (reference sequence). The CDR3 loop is CASSMDSTNQPQHF. As DNA, the CDR3 is TGTGCCAGTAGTATGGACAGTACCAATCAGCCCCAGCATTTT.

This clone was seen once. The V call is TRBV27, the J call TRBJ1-2, with D possibly being TRBD1 (5 bases). V gave up 2 bases and J gave up 7 bases, with 11 bases separating them. In germline, CDR1 is MNHEY, CDR2 SMNVEV (reference sequence). The CDR3 is made up of 13 amino acids. CDR3 sequence (DNA): TGTGCCAGCAGTTTAGGGGGATCCAGTGGCTACACCTTC. Translating it yields CASSLGGSSGYTF.

The CDR3 DNA sequence: TGTGCCACCTCCCCGGGGGGCCGCGGGAATGAGCAGTTCTTC. Protein: CATSPGGRGNEQFF. The chain combines TRBV6-6 with TRBJ2-1; possible D gene TRBD2, 7 bases. Germline V gene data show CDR1 as MNHNY and CDR2 as SVGAGI (reference sequence). V was pared by 10 bases and J by 7 bases, with 20 bases between. The CDR3 totals 14 residues.

CDR3 in amino acids: CASSRTPGQGSTDTQYF. Written as DNA, the CDR3 is TGTGCCAGCAGCCGCACTCCGGGACAGGGAAGCACAGATACGCAGTATTTT. The chain carries TRBV4-2 and TRBJ2-3; 9 nucleotides agree with TRBD1. CDR1 LGHNA and CDR2 YNFKEQ come from the germline V gene. The trim removed 4 bases at V and 0 bases at J, leaving 8 bases unmatched. The CDR3 has 17 residues.

This chain joins TRBV6-5 and TRBJ2-3; 7 bases agree with TRBD2. The CDR3 covers 14 residues. CDR1 and CDR2 from the germline V gene are MNHEY and SVGAGI. Trimming removed 7 bases from V and 4 bases from J; junction bases left unmatched: 8. The CDR3 nucleotides read TGTGCCAGCACCTACCGACTAGCCGCAGATACGCAGTATTTT. This codes for CASTYRLAADTQYF.

This clone has only a few counts. V and J are TRBV18 and TRBJ2-7, with TRBD1 matching 9 bases. The CDR3 spans 14 residues. Germline loops: CDR1 KGHSH, CDR2 LQKENI. Trimming removed 3 bases from V and 3 bases from J; junction bases left unmatched: 3. The DNA for the CDR3 is TGTGCCAGCTCACCCGGACAGGGGTTCTACGAGCAGTACTTC. This translates into CASSPGQGFYEQYF.

The chain carries TRBV19 and TRBJ2-7; 9 bases are a match to TRBD2. The V segment lost 4 bases and the J segment 0 bases; nucleotides outside the gene matches: 1. The CDR3 totals 14 residues. Germline V gives CDR1 LNHDA, CDR2 SQIVND (reference sequence). In nucleotides, the CDR3 is TGTGCCAGTAGTAGTAGCGGGAGCTCCTACGAGCAGTACTTC. It specifies CASSSSGSSYEQYF.

V gene TRBV5-1 combines with J gene TRBJ2-5; 11 nucleotides agree with TRBD2. This CDR3 contains 16 residues. V shed 0 bases and J 4 bases; nucleotides not matched to a gene: 5. Germline V gene sequence: CDR1 SGHRS, CDR2 YFSETQ. CDR3: CASSLVRSGGAETQYF. CDR3 bases: TGCGCCAGCAGCTTGGTTCGTAGCGGGGGGGCAGAGACCCAGTACTTC.

The chain combines TRBV5-1 with TRBJ2-3, with 10 positions matching TRBD1. Losses at the gene ends were 0 bases for V and 4 bases for J; bases not matched to a gene: 2. The CDR3 consists of 15 residues. Germline CDR1 is SGHRS and CDR2 is YFSETQ. CDR3 in DNA: TGCGCCAGCAGCTTGGTCGGACAGGGGGCAGATACGCAGTATTTT. Protein: CASSLVGQGADTQYF.

J is TRBJ2-2 and V is TRBV9, with 9 bases that match TRBD2. The CDR3 length is 16 residues. V lost 0 bases and J lost 6; bases outside the gene matches: 6. Per the germline V gene, CDR1 is SGDLS and CDR2 is YYNGEE. CDR3 DNA sequence: TGTGCCAGCAGCGTAGGGTCTAGCGGGACCCCCGGGGAGCTGTTTTTT. It encodes CASSVGSSGTPGELFF.

V is TRBV12-5 and J is TRBJ2-7; TRBD2 matches 7 bases. V lost 4 bases, J lost 6 bases, and 12 bases stayed unmatched. The CDR3 is made up of 15 amino acids. Germline-derived CDR1 and CDR2 are LGHNT and FRNRAP. CDR3 coding DNA: TGTGCTAGTGGTTCAGGGCGGGAGTATAAGGCCGAGCAGTACTTC. Translated, it gives CASGSGREYKAEQYF.

The chain employs TRBV10-3 and TRBJ2-3, with TRBD2 matching over 14 bases. CDR1 is ENHRY, CDR2 SYGVKD, per germline. V lost 4 bases and J lost 1; bases outside the gene matches: 4. CDR3 length equals 17 residues. CDR3 region: CAISGTSGRSGTDTQYF. The CDR3 bases are TGTGCCATCAGTGGGACTAGCGGGAGGTCTGGCACAGATACGCAGTATTTT.

The J gene is TRBJ1-2, the V gene TRBV6-4; the D gene is possibly TRBD1 (5 bases). V dropped 6 bases and J dropped 8 bases, with 22 bases sitting between them. Germline V CDR1 and CDR2: MRHNA, SNTAGT. This CDR3 has 15 amino acids. The CDR3 protein is CASRDSGTPGQGYTF. The CDR3, as DNA: TGTGCCAGCAGAGACAGTGGGACTCCGGGGCAGGGCTACACCTTC.

The chain combines TRBV9 with TRBJ2-3; D not resolved. V was clipped by 4 bases and J by 5 bases, with 11 bases between them. The CDR3 spans 13 residues. Germline loops: CDR1 SGDLS, CDR2 YYNGEE. The DNA of the CDR3 is TGTGCCAGCAGCCCCTTCCAAGGAGATACGCAGTATTTT. It encodes CASSPFQGDTQYF.

Worth noting for this clone: The sample contains more than one DNA sequence encoding this CDR3. V and J are TRBV7-9 and TRBJ1-5, with 10 bases matching TRBD1. Germline V gives CDR1 SEHNR, CDR2 FQNEAQ (reference sequence). V lost 5 bases and J lost 4; bases outside the gene matches: 5. The CDR3 contains 15 residues. CDR3 DNA: TGTGCCAGCAGCCCAGGACAGGGGGGAAATCAGCCCCAGCATTTT. Translated: CASSPGQGGNQPQHF.